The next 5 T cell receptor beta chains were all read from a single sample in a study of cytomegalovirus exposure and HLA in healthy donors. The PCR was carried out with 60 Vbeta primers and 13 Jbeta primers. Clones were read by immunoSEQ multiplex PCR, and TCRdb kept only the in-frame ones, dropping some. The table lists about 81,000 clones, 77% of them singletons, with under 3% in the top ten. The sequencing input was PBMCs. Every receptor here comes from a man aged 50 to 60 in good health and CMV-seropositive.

The CDR3 nucleotides read TGCGCCAGCAGCCAAGTGGGACTATCTATGCTTCTGACAGATACGCAGTATTTT. Protein sequence: CASSQVGLSMLLTDTQYF. V and J are TRBV4-1 and TRBJ2-3; 7 bases agree with TRBD2. Looked up from germline, CDR1 is MGHRA and CDR2 is YSYEKL. V lost 1 base and J lost 3; bases outside the gene matches: 13. The CDR3 sequence is 18 residues long.

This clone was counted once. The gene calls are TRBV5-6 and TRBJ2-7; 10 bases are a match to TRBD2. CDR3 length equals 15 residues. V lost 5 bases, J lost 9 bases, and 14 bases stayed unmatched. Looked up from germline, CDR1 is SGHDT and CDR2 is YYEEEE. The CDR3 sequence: CASSHTPGAGGMQYF. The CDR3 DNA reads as TGTGCCAGCAGTCATACCCCCGGAGCGGGAGGGATGCAGTACTTC.

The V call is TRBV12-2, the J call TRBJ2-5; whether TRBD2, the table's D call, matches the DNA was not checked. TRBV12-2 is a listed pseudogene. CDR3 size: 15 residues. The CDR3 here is CASRYLPGGQETQYF. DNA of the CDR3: TGTGCAAGTCGCTACCTCCCCGGCGGACAAGAGACCCAGTACTTC.

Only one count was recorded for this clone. The CDR3 loop is CASRVYGGGPGELFF. In DNA, the CDR3 is TGTGCCAGCAGGGTCTATGGGGGGGGGCCCGGGGAGCTGTTTTTT. The V and J genes are TRBV2 and TRBJ2-2; the D gene is possibly TRBD2 (7 bases). This CDR3 is 15 amino acids long. The germline gives CDR1 SNHLY, CDR2 FYNNEI. Trimming took off 6 bases at V and 6 bases at J, with 17 bases between the two ends.

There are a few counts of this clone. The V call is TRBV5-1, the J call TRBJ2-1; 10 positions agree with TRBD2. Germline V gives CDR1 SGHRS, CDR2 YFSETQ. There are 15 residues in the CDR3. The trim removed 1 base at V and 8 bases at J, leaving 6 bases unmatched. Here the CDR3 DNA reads TGCGCCAGCAGCTTGACTAGCGGGATGACCCATGAGCAGTTCTTC. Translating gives CASSLTSGMTHEQFF.